One TCR beta chain is described in this entry. Its specificity is unknown. Without labor or membrane rupture, elective cesareans at roughly 37-42 weeks supplied term cord blood. These data are taken from a study of naive CD8 T cells in extremely preterm neonates. Data came from immunoSEQ multiplex PCR; TCRdb stores just in-frame clones and leaves some out. This sample has thousands of clones, with 95% to 99% found just once. CDR1 MGHDK and CDR2 SYGVNS come from the germline V gene. The V and J ends lost 6 bases and 3 bases, in that order; junction bases with no gene match: 7. This CDR3 has 14 amino acids. Findings and limits, study-wide: Preterm neonates shared more CDR3 nucleotide sequences (around 2.5%) than older groups.

The TCR sequence derives from a newborn in good health. The material sequenced was naive CD8+ T cells from cord blood. The V gene is TRBV25-1, the J gene TRBJ2-5; 7 nucleotides agree with TRBD1. CDR3 residues: CASRRGGREETQYF. The CDR3 nucleotides read TGTGCCAGCAGGAGAGGGGGCCGGGAAGAGACCCAGTACTTC. Full variable domain (outside the CDR3, taken from reference TRBV25-1 and TRBJ2-5): EADIYQTPRYLVIGTGKKITLECSQTMGHDKMYWYQQDPGMELHLIHYSYGVNSTEKGDLSSESTVSRIRTEHFPLTLESARPSHTSQYLCASRRGGREETQYFGPGTRLLVL.